This entry concerns a single T cell receptor beta chain. This sample stems from a study of blood T cell repertoires in COVID-19. Overall study: Acute and convalescent COVID-19 samples came from the United States, Italy and Spain. T cells, B-cell-depleted T cells, or PBMCs supplied cDNA or gDNA.

Per the original data handling: Scientists estimated how many nucleated cells there were by amplifying reference gene primers. TCRdb's table, derived via immunoSEQ multiplex PCR, lists solely in-frame clones and lacks some. That table is the source of V, J and clone size, and D and trimming were worked out from the DNA. The sample gives 80,000 to 95,000 clones, roughly 76% of which show up once; around 5.2% is in the top ten. Sample: peripheral blood. The sequence derives from a man older than 75 with COVID-19, enrolled during active disease.

The CDR3 sequence is CASSSGTQEGNEQFF. The CDR3 DNA reads as TGTGCCAGCAGTTCCGGGACCCAGGAGGGCAATGAGCAGTTCTTC. The chain uses TRBV7-9 and TRBJ2-1; a possible D gene is TRBD2 (6 bases). From germline, CDR1 is SEHNR and CDR2 FQNEAQ (reference sequence). The V and J ends lost 6 bases and 6 bases respectively, with 18 bases between them. There are 15 residues in the CDR3. Filled out from reference TRBV7-9 and TRBJ2-1, the complete variable domain reads DTGVSQNPRHKITKRGQNVTFRCDPISEHNRLYWYRQTLGQGPEFLTYFQNEAQLEKSRLLSDRFSAERPKGSFSTLEIQRTEQGDSAMYLCASSSGTQEGNEQFFGPGTRLTVL.